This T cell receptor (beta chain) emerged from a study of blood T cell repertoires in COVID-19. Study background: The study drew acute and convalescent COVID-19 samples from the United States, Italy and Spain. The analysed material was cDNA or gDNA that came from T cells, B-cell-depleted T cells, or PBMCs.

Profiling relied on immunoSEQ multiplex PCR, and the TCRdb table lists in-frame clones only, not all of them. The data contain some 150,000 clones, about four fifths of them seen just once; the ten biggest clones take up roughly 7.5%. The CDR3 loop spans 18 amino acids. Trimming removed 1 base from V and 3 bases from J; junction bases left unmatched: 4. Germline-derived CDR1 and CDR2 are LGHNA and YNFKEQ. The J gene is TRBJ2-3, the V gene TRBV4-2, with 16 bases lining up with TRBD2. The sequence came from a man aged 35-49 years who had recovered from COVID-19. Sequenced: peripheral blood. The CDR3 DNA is TGTGCCAGCAGCCAAGTAGCGGGACTAGCGGGGGGGACAGATACGCAGTATTTT. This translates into CASSQVAGLAGGTDTQYF.